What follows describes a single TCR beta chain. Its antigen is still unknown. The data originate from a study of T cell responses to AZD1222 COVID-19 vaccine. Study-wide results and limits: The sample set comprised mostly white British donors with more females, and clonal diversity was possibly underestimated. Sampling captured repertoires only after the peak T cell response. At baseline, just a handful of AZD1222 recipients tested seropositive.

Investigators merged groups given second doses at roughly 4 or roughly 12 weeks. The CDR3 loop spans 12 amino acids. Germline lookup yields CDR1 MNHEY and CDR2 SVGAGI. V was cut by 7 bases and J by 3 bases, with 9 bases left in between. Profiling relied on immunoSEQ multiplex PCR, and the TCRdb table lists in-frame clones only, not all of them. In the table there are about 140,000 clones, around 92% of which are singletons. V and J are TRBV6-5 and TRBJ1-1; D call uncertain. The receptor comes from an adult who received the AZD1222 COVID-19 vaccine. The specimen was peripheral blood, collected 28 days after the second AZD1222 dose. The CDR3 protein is CASKDLYTEAFF. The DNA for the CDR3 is TGTGCCAGCAAGGACTTGTACACTGAAGCTTTCTTT.